This entry concerns a single T cell receptor beta chain. Its cognate antigen is unknown. These data originate in a study of identical twins. Overall study results and limits: Carriage of fewer insertions was seen in abundant cord blood beta clonotypes, whereas memory repertoires showed none. The study found that models underestimated out-of-frame TCR alpha sharing in monozygotic twins.

Each CDR3 protein gets one entry after TCRdb re-called the 5' RACE reads with MiXCR. The data show around 1.7 million distinct CDR3 sequences, under 35% seen once. There are 14 residues in the CDR3. Germline V gene data show CDR1 as MNHEY and CDR2 as SMNVEV (reference sequence). Trimming left V 10 bases short and J 11 bases short, with 26 bases between. The sequence came from a newborn girl in good health. Sequenced input: cord blood. The genes are TRBV27 and TRBJ2-5, with D possibly TRBD1 on 7 matching bases. The CDR3 coding sequence is TGTGCCATCGTGGAGGGGGCGCGGAACAATGAGCAGTACTTC. Protein product: CAIVEGARNNEQYF.